What follows describes a single T cell receptor beta chain. The record originates from a study of beta chain features in type 1 diabetes. In the study overall: Healthy donors and patients had similar age, gender and cell yields.

CD4+ cells of the naive, central memory, regulatory and stem cell-like memory types were sorted via CD45RO/CCR7/CD25/CD127/CD95/CD27. Over 95% purity was reached by all sorted populations. Germline V gene sequence: CDR1 SQVTM, CDR2 ANQGSEA. The trim removed 6 bases at V and 8 bases at J, leaving 6 bases unmatched. The CDR3 consists of 12 residues. Expressed TCRB transcripts were sequenced because the entire RNA isolate underwent reverse transcription. For naive, central memory and regulatory T cell samples, reads averaged roughly 3.7 million. Libraries were prepared by immunoSEQ multiplex PCR; TCRdb keeps only in-frame clonotypes and omits some of them. The sample yields about 140,000 clones, around a tenth seen once.

This receptor was identified in a woman between 40 and 50 years old in good health. The chain employs TRBV29-1 and TRBJ1-4, with TRBD1 matching over 7 bases. Material for sequencing was central memory CD4+ T cells from blood. The CDR3 spells CSVGVTGEKLFF. The CDR3 DNA reads as TGCAGCGTCGGAGTGACAGGGGAAAAACTGTTTTTT.